A selection of T cell receptor beta chains follows, all from one sample in a study of cytomegalovirus exposure and HLA in healthy donors. The assay was immunoSEQ multiplex PCR, and TCRdb's table has in-frame clones only and misses some. The profile shows about 140,000 clones, just over 70% of them singletons. The sample comprised PBMCs. The receptors were gathered from a woman aged 30 to 39 in good health and CMV-seronegative. The CDR3 runs from the conserved cysteine through the conserved F or W. D genes are given only for firm matches. A clone size is listed for some rows: how often the clone was seen (once, few, many), or a class if it is expanded.

>TRBJ2-5|TRBV6-5|.|.|12
TGTGCCAGCAGTTCCCTAACTTGGACCCAGTACTTC
CASSSLTWTQYF
>TRBJ1-4|TRBV6-1|TRBD1|.|15
TGTGCCAGCAGGACGGGACAGGGCGGGGGTGAAAAACTGTTTTTT
CASRTGQGGGEKLFF
>TRBJ2-7|TRBV9|TRBD2|.|17
TGTGCCAGCAGCGTAGGGTTAGCGGGAGGCCAAAGAGGGGAGCAGTACTTC
CASSVGLAGGQRGEQYF
>TRBJ2-1|TRBV7-6|TRBD1|.|16
TGTGCCAGCAGCTTACGGGGTCAGAGGGGACAGGGAGACAAGTTCTTC
CASSLRGQRGQGDKFF
>TRBJ2-7|TRBV5-4|.|.|11
TGTGCCAGCAGCCAAGAGTACGAGCAGTACTTC
CASSQEYEQYF
>TRBJ2-3|TRBV6-5|.|.|12
TGTGCCAGCGCAGGGTTCACAGATACGCAGTATTTT
CASAGFTDTQYF
>TRBJ2-2|TRBV6-5|.|.|15
TGTGCCAGCAGCCGCCGGATGGCGGCCACCGGGGAGCTGTTTTTT
CASSRRMAATGELFF
>TRBJ1-1|TRBV18|TRBD1|.|17
TGTGCCAGCTCACCACCGGGGACAGGTTCGATGAACACTGAAGCTTTCTTT
CASSPPGTGSMNTEAFF
>TRBJ1-4|TRBV2|TRBD1|few|14
TGTGCCAGCGGAGGACAGGTTTCGACGGGAAAACTGTTTTTT
CASGGQVSTGKLFF
>TRBJ1-2|TRBV27|.|.|15
TGTGCCAGCAGTTTAATGGCAGGGGATTGGGGTGGCTACACCTTC
CASSLMAGDWGGYTF
>TRBJ1-2|TRBV29-1|TRBD1|.|13
TGCAGCGTTGAAGGGACACAGGGGGATGGCTACACCTTC
CSVEGTQGDGYTF
>TRBJ2-5|TRBV2|.|.|14
TGTGCCAGCCTAAGAGGATCTCTAGGGGTGACCCAGTACTTC
CASLRGSLGVTQYF
>TRBJ2-3|TRBV6-7|TRBD2|.|16
TGTGCCAGCAGTTACTCTAGCGGGAGAGCCACAGATACGCAGTATTTT
CASSYSSGRATDTQYF
>TRBJ2-3|TRBV5-6|.|few|14
TGTGCCAGCAGCTTGTTATCTAGCACAGATACGCAGTATTTT
CASSLLSSTDTQYF
>TRBJ2-7|TRBV7-2|TRBD1|.|14
TGTGCCAGCAGCCCCCGGACAGGCCCCTACGAGCAGTACTTC
CASSPRTGPYEQYF
>TRBJ2-5|TRBV9|.|.|14
TGTGCCAGCAGCGAGGGGTGGGGCCAAGAGACCCAGTACTTC
CASSEGWGQETQYF
>TRBJ1-1|TRBV7-3|TRBD1|.|13
TGTGCCAGCAGCTCATACGGACAGGGTGAAGCTTTCTTT
CASSSYGQGEAFF
>TRBJ2-5|TRBV29-1|TRBD2|.|13
TGCAGCGCCCGGCGGGGGGGCTTGGAGACCCAGTACTTC
CSARRGGLETQYF
>TRBJ2-3|TRBV23-1|TRBD2|.|14
TGCGCCAGCAGCCTGGGTTGGCGGGGGGATACGCAGTATTTT
CASSLGWRGDTQYF
>TRBJ1-4|TRBV11-2|.|.|15
TGTGCCAGCAGCTTTCGTCCAGATTCAAATGAAAAACTGTTTTTT
CASSFRPDSNEKLFF
>TRBJ1-1|TRBV6-5|TRBD1|.|14
TGTGCCAGCAGTTACTTAAACAGGGGCACTGAAGCTTTCTTT
CASSYLNRGTEAFF
>TRBJ2-1|TRBV7-9|TRBD2|.|14
TGTGCCAGCAGCTTGACTAGCGGGGAGTTTGAGCAGTTCTTC
CASSLTSGEFEQFF
>TRBJ2-7|TRBV11-2|.|.|12
TGTGCCAGCAGCTTATCGGGCTACGAGCAGTACTTC
CASSLSGYEQYF
>TRBJ2-7|TRBV27|TRBD1|.|14
TGTGCCAGCGGAATGGGACAGGTCTCCTACGAGCAGTACTTC
CASGMGQVSYEQYF
>TRBJ1-2|TRBV11-2|TRBD1|.|14
TGTGCCAGCAGCTTAACAGGGGTCTCCTATGGCTACACCTTC
CASSLTGVSYGYTF
>TRBJ2-3|TRBV7-2|.|.|11
TGTGCCAGCAGCTTACAGAATACGCAGTATTTT
CASSLQNTQYF
>TRBJ1-2|TRBV7-8|.|.|13
TGTGCCAGCAGCTTACAGGGTGAGGATGGCTACACCTTC
CASSLQGEDGYTF
>TRBJ1-5|TRBV28|TRBD1|.|16
TGTGCCAGCAGTTACCTATCCGGGACAGGGAATCAGCCCCAGCATTTT
CASSYLSGTGNQPQHF
>TRBJ2-3|TRBV7-9|TRBD2|few|18
TGTTCCAGCAGCTTTACTAGCGGGGGGGTCTCAGGCACAGATACGCAGTATTTT
CSSSFTSGGVSGTDTQYF
>TRBJ2-5|TRBV6-5|TRBD2|.|15
TGTGCCAGCAGTCGCCAGAGCGGGGAGCAAGAGACCCAGTACTTC
CASSRQSGEQETQYF
>TRBJ2-1|TRBV11-3|TRBD1|.|14
TGTGCCAGCAGCCCCGGGACAGGGATCAATGAGCAGTTCTTC
CASSPGTGINEQFF
>TRBJ2-1|TRBV2|TRBD2|few|14
TGTGCCAGCAGGAGTCTAGCGGGAGTCAATGAGCAGTTCTTC
CASRSLAGVNEQFF
>TRBJ2-2|TRBV7-3|TRBD2|.|16
TGTGCCAGCAGCCCATGGACTAGCTCTCTGACCGGGGAGCTGTTTTTT
CASSPWTSSLTGELFF